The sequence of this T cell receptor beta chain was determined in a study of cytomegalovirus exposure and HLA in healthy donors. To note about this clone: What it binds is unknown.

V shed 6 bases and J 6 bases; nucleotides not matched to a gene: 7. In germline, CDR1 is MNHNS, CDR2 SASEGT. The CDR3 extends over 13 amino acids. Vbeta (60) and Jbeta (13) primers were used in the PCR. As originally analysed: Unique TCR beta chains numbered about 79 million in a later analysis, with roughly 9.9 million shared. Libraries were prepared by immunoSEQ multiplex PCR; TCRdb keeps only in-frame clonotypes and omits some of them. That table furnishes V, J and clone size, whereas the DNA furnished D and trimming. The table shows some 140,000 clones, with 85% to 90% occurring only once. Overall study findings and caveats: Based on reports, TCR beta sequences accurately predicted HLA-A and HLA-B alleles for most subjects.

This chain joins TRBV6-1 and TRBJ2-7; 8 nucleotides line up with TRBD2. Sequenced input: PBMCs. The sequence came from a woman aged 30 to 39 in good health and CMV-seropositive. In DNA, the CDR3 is TGTGCCAGCAGCCTTCCTGCGGGGGGCGAGCAGTACTTC. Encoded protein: CASSLPAGGEQYF.